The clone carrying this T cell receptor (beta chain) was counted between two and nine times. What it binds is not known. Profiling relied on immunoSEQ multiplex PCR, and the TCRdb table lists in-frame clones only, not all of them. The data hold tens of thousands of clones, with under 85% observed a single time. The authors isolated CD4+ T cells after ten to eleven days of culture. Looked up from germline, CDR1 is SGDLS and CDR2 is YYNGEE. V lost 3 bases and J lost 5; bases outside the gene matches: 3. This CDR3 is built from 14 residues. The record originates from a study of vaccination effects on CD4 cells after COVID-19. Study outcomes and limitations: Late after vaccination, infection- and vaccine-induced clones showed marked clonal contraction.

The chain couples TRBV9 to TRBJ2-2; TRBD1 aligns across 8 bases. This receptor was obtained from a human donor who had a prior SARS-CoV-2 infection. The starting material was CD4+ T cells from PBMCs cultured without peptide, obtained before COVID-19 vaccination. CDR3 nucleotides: TGTGCCAGCAGCGCACAGGGGGAAACCGGGGAGCTGTTTTTT. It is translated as CASSAQGETGELFF.